The sample holds many counts of the clone carrying this T cell receptor (beta chain). Antigen: not known. Authors of the study amplified TCR beta CDR3 regions from RNA transcripts. The TCR CDR3 was amplified in a first-round RT-PCR using the HTBI primer set. A single record per CDR3 protein comes from TCRdb applying MiXCR to the multiplex PCR reads. This sample has 200,000 to 250,000 distinct CDR3 sequences, with 24% found just once. CDR3 length: 13 residues. CDR1 and CDR2 from the germline V gene are SGHRS and YFSETQ. V lost 4 bases and J lost 5, with 9 bases in between. The data stem from a study of T cells in Graves' hyperthyroidism and ophthalmopathy. Study findings and constraints: Clonotypes that were expanded in thyroid above 0.001 mostly appeared in blood too.

From 8.5 to 10 ml of fresh peripheral blood, PBMCs were isolated. The sequence came from a woman aged 40 to 55 with Graves' ophthalmopathy. The sequenced sample consisted of blood. The chain employs TRBV5-1 and TRBJ2-2; D tentatively reads TRBD1 or TRBD2 (5 bases each). CDR3 amino acids: CASSPGTTGELFF. The CDR3 DNA reads as TGCGCCAGCAGCCCAGGGACGACCGGGGAGCTGTTTTTT.